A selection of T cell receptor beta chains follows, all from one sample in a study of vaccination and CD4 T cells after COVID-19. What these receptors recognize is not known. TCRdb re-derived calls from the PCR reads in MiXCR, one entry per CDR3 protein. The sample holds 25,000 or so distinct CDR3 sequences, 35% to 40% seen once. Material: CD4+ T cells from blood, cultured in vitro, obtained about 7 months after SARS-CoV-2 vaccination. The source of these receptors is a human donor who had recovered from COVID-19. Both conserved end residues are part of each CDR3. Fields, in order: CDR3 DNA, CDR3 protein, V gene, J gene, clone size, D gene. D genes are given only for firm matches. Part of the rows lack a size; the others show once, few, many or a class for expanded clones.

TGTGCCAGCAGTTTAACACTAAGGGTCACCGGGGAGCTGTTTTTT,CASSLTLRVTGELFF,TRBV27,TRBJ2-2,few,NA
TGTGCCAGCAGCTTGGCAGGGAGCGGTGGCTACACCTTC,CASSLAGSGGYTF,TRBV5-4,TRBJ1-2,few,NA
TGTGCCAGCAGCTTCCGACAGGGGGCAGGAGATACGCAGTATTTT,CASSFRQGAGDTQYF,TRBV5-4,TRBJ2-3,NA,TRBD1
TGCAGTGCTAGAGATCGTGGCAAAGATACGCAGTATTTT,CSARDRGKDTQYF,TRBV20-1,TRBJ2-3,medium-sized,NA
TGTGCCAGCAGGCCTCGGGGTGGGGATAATTCACCCCTCCACTTT,CASRPRGGDNSPLHF,TRBV27,TRBJ1-6,few,NA
TGCAGTGCTAGAGGGCGGACTAGCGGACTGATAACCTACAATGAGCAGTTCTTC,CSARGRTSGLITYNEQFF,TRBV20-1,TRBJ2-1,NA,TRBD2
TGTGCCAGCAGTTATAATCCTAGCGGGGGGTACAATGAGCAGTTCTTC,CASSYNPSGGYNEQFF,TRBV27,TRBJ2-1,NA,TRBD2
TGCAGTGCTAGCCCCAGGCCCAGCTCCTACAATGAGCAGTTCTTC,CSASPRPSSYNEQFF,TRBV20-1,TRBJ2-1,NA,NA
TGCGCCAGCAGTGAGAGTTCGAGACCCAACAATGAGCAGTTCTTC,CASSESSRPNNEQFF,TRBV10-2,TRBJ2-1,NA,NA
TGTGCCACCAGTGTCGTAGGGGGTGGAGAGACCCAGTACTTC,CATSVVGGGETQYF,TRBV24-1,TRBJ2-5,NA,NA
TGCGCCAGCAGCCCAGGGACAGGGAATAGCTACGAGCAGTACTTC,CASSPGTGNSYEQYF,TRBV5-1,TRBJ2-7,NA,TRBD1
TGTGCCAGCAGCTCGAGGGTCTTCACAGATACGCAGTATTTT,CASSSRVFTDTQYF,TRBV7-2,TRBJ2-3,few,NA
TGCGCCAGCAGGAACTTAGGGACAGCGAGCACCGGGGAGCTGTTTTTT,CASRNLGTASTGELFF,TRBV4-1,TRBJ2-2,NA,TRBD1
TGTGCCAGCAGCTTAGATAGTATGGGGCAGGTGAAAAACATTCAGTACTTC,CASSLDSMGQVKNIQYF,TRBV7-9,TRBJ2-4,few,NA
TGTGCCAGCAGTTCGCAGGGTCAGCCCCAGCATTTT,CASSSQGQPQHF,TRBV6-5,TRBJ1-5,NA,NA
TGTGCCAGCAGTTTAACGACTAGCGGGAGTAATGAGCAGTTCTTC,CASSLTTSGSNEQFF,TRBV28,TRBJ2-1,few,TRBD2
TGTGCCAGCAGTTTATTGGTGGGGACCGGGCAGTTCTTC,CASSLLVGTGQFF,TRBV28,TRBJ2-1,NA,NA
TGTGCCAGCAGTAGCCCCCCCGGACAGGGGGCTTATTCACCCCTCCACTTT,CASSSPPGQGAYSPLHF,TRBV6-1,TRBJ1-6,medium-sized,TRBD1
TGTGCCAGCAGCGAAACAGAGACGAATGGCTACACCTTC,CASSETETNGYTF,TRBV27,TRBJ1-2,NA,NA
TGTGCCAGCAGTTTTGGGACAGGGTTTGAGACCCAGTACTTC,CASSFGTGFETQYF,TRBV27,TRBJ2-5,NA,TRBD1
TGTGCCAGCAGTGAAGATCCCAGCTGGGCAGATACGCAGTATTTT,CASSEDPSWADTQYF,TRBV2,TRBJ2-3,NA,NA
TGTGCCAGCAGCCTAGGGGGGGCTAGCGGGAGAACAGATACGCAGTATTTT,CASSLGGASGRTDTQYF,TRBV28,TRBJ2-3,NA,TRBD2
TGTGCCAGCAGCTTACCTTCAAGGCCGGGACAGGGGGCCAAAAACATTCAGTACTTC,CASSLPSRPGQGAKNIQYF,TRBV7-2,TRBJ2-4,NA,TRBD1
TGCGCCAGCAGCCCCACGGGAGATCAGTCCCAGCATTTT,CASSPTGDQSQHF,TRBV5-1,TRBJ1-5,NA,NA
TGTGCCAGCACCACCGACAGGATCACAGATACGCAGTATTTT,CASTTDRITDTQYF,TRBV2,TRBJ2-3,NA,NA
TGCAGTGAAGCTAGCGGGAGCTACAATGAGCAGTTCTTC,CSEASGSYNEQFF,TRBV20-1,TRBJ2-1,NA,TRBD2
TGTGCCAGGAAACTAGCGGGAGACCCAGATACGCAGTATTTT,CARKLAGDPDTQYF,TRBV6-1,TRBJ2-3,few,TRBD2
TGTGCCAGCAGTGAAGGCAGTTCCTACAATGAGCAGTTCTTC,CASSEGSSYNEQFF,TRBV6-1,TRBJ2-1,NA,NA
TGCAGTGCTAGAGCCAGTGGTACGCAGTATTTT,CSARASGTQYF,TRBV20-1,TRBJ2-3,few,NA
TGTGCCAGCAGCTTAATAGTGTCGACGGATACGCAGTATTTT,CASSLIVSTDTQYF,TRBV5-6,TRBJ2-3,NA,NA